Following are 20 T cell receptor beta chains from one sample sequenced in a study of glioma-infiltrating T cells. Using RNA template, CDR3s of TCR alpha and beta were amplified with iRepertoire arm-PCR. A single record per CDR3 protein comes from TCRdb applying MiXCR to the multiplex PCR reads. Here the sample spans some 120,000 distinct CDR3 sequences, 20% to 25% being singletons. The sequenced sample was glioma tissue, nonneoplastic brain tissue, or PBMCs (not recorded which). These receptor sequences come from a human donor with low-grade glioma or glioblastoma, undergoing nonglioma brain surgery, or in good health (not recorded which).

For this clonotype: A far larger clone differs by one base, so this is likely a read error. The V and J genes are TRBV7-2 and TRBJ2-5; D unresolved. The CDR3 runs to 12 residues. The V gene's germline CDR1 is SGHTA and CDR2 FQGNSA. The CDR3 DNA reads as TGTGCCAGCAGCTTAAACCGAGAGACCGAGTACTTC. Its protein product is CASSLNRETEYF.

In this sample, this clonotype turned up many times. This rearrangement joins TRBV25-1 to TRBJ2-7, with 8 positions matching TRBD1. CDR1 MGHDK and CDR2 SYGVNS come from the germline V gene. Germline trimming cut 4 bases from V and 2 bases from J; bases unmatched to any gene: 4. The CDR3 is made up of 14 amino acids. CDR3 in DNA: TGTGCCAGCAGTGGGGACAGGCGAACCTACGAGCAGTACTTC. This codes for CASSGDRRTYEQYF.

This clonotype was picked up a small number of times. The chain uses TRBV19 and TRBJ1-1; the D is unclear. The CDR3 covers 15 residues. Trimming cost V 3 bases and J 0 bases, with 11 bases left between them. Germline V lookup: CDR1 LNHDA, CDR2 SQIVND (reference sequence). The DNA for the CDR3 is TGTGCCAGTAGTATGATCGGAGTCATGAACACTGAAGCTTTCTTT. Translation gives CASSMIGVMNTEAFF. Full variable domain (remainder filled in from reference TRBV19 and TRBJ1-1): DGGITQSPKYLFRKEGQNVTLSCEQNLNHDAMYWYRQDPGQGLRLIYYSQIVNDFQKGDIAEGYSVSREKKESFPLTVTSAQKNPTAFYLCASSMIGVMNTEAFFGQGTRLTVV.

This clonotype has just a few counts. V is TRBV4-2 and J is TRBJ2-7, with D possibly being TRBD1 or TRBD2 (5 bases each). The V end was cut by 2 bases, the J end by 4 bases, with 15 bases between. Germline V CDR1 and CDR2: LGHNA, YNFKEQ. This CDR3 comprises 15 residues. In nucleotides, the CDR3 is TGTGCCAGCAGCCAACCCGGGACGGCAGGATACGAGCAGTACTTC. It translates to CASSQPGTAGYEQYF.

This clonotype has ten or more counts. The chain joins TRBV2 to TRBJ2-1, with D unclear. The CDR3 has 11 residues. The ends were cut back, 5 bases at V and 10 bases at J, with 9 bases in the middle. CDR1 is SNHLY and CDR2 is FYNNEI in the germline V gene. DNA for the CDR3: TGTGCCAGCAGTTCAGAAGACGAGCAGTTCTTC. Protein: CASSSEDEQFF.

The sample holds many counts of this clonotype. The V and J genes are TRBV4-2 and TRBJ2-1; a possible D gene is TRBD2 (6 bases). Looked up from germline, CDR1 is LGHNA and CDR2 is YNFKEQ. The ends were cut back, 3 bases at V and 7 bases at J, with 13 bases in the middle. The CDR3 extends over 14 amino acids. This CDR3 reads CASSQRDRRNEQFF. The CDR3 DNA reads TGTGCCAGCAGCCAGCGGGACCGTCGGAATGAGCAGTTCTTC.

This clonotype has a count of ten or more. The CDR3 bases are TGTGCCAGCAGCCTGACTAGCGGGGGAACCTACGAGCAGTACTTC. It codes for CASSLTSGGTYEQYF. This rearrangement joins TRBV7-2 to TRBJ2-7; TRBD2 aligns across 12 bases. Looked up from germline, CDR1 is SGHTA and CDR2 is FQGNSA. CDR3 length: 15 amino acids. After removal of 5 bases from V and 2 bases from J, the junction contained 4 bases not matched to a gene.

This clonotype was observed at least ten times. The V gene is TRBV18, the J gene TRBJ2-7, with TRBD2 as a possible D gene (6 bases). V was shortened by 0 bases and J by 4 bases, with 10 bases between the two germline ends. The CDR3 spans 14 residues. The germline CDR1 and CDR2 sequences are KGHSH and LQKENI. CDR3 in DNA: TGTGCCAGCTCACCACCGCGCGGGAAGTACGAGCAGTACTTC. Protein sequence: CASSPPRGKYEQYF.

The rearrangement joins TRBV9 to TRBJ1-1, with TRBD1 matching over 9 bases. The CDR3 has 16 residues. Trimming took 4 bases from V and 0 from J; bases not matched to a gene: 7. CDR1 is SGDLS and CDR2 is YYNGEE in the germline V gene. CDR3 amino acids: CASSPRQGVVNTEAFF. The CDR3 nucleotides read TGTGCCAGCAGCCCCAGACAGGGGGTGGTGAACACTGAAGCTTTCTTT.

CDR3 in DNA: TGTGCCAGCAGCCCCGAGGGTGTTAACTACGAGCAGTACTTC. Amino acid sequence: CASSPEGVNYEQYF. V is TRBV13 and J is TRBJ2-7; D perhaps matches TRBD2 (5 bases). V was trimmed by 5 bases and J by 3 bases, leaving 14 bases between them. The length of the CDR3 is 14 residues. CDR1 is PRHDT and CDR2 is FYEKMQ in the germline V gene (reference sequence).

This clonotype was detected ten times or more. This sequence joins TRBV5-4 and TRBJ2-7, with TRBD1 matching over 8 bases. The CDR3 runs 16 residues. After removal of 1 base from V and 3 bases from J, the junction contained 9 bases not matched to a gene. The germline V gene has CDR1 SGHNT and CDR2 YYREEE (reference sequence). CDR3 coding DNA: TGTGCCAGCAGCTTGCCCCCGGGACAGGCTTTCTACGAGCAGTACTTC. Translation: CASSLPPGQAFYEQYF.

Comment on this clonotype: A much larger clone differs by one base, so this may be a read error. V usage is TRBV18 and J usage is TRBJ2-1; D could derive from TRBD1 or TRBD2 (5 bases each). Germline lookup yields CDR1 KGHSH and CDR2 LQKENI. This CDR3 is 16 amino acids long. CDR3 loop: CASAGDQGDVYNEQLF. CDR3 nucleotide sequence: TGTGCCAGCGCGGGCGATCAGGGTGACGTCTACAATGAGCAGCTCTTC.

At least ten counts were recorded for this clonotype. The J gene is TRBJ1-2, the V gene TRBV19; 8 nucleotides align to TRBD1. V shed 7 bases and J 7 bases; nucleotides not matched to a gene: 8. CDR1 and CDR2 (germline): LNHDA, SQIVND (reference sequence). CDR3 length: 13 amino acids. In nucleotides, the CDR3 is TGTGCCAGTAAGATGGACAGGGAGTCTGGCTACACCTTC. This translates into CASKMDRESGYTF.

This clonotype was recorded many times. This rearrangement joins TRBV20-1 to TRBJ2-7; 8 nucleotides align to TRBD2. V trimming: 1 base; J trimming: 3 bases; junction bases outside the gene matches: 8. Germline-derived CDR1 and CDR2 are DFQATT and SNEGSKA (reference sequence). The CDR3 length is 15 residues. CDR3 DNA sequence: TGCAGTGCTAGAGTGGGCGGGACTAGTCGCTACGAGCAGTACTTC. This translates into CSARVGGTSRYEQYF.

This clonotype was found many times. The CDR3 here is CSASGTGPYNEQFF. In DNA form, the CDR3 reads TGCAGTGCTAGTGGGACAGGTCCCTACAATGAGCAGTTCTTC. This rearrangement joins TRBV20-1 to TRBJ2-1; 8 nucleotides align to TRBD1. CDR1 and CDR2 from the germline V gene are DFQATT and SNEGSKA (reference sequence). The J segment lost 2 bases and the V segment lost 3 bases, leaving 3 bases of the junction unmatched. The CDR3 is made up of 14 amino acids.

The chain links TRBV11-1 to TRBJ2-5; TRBD2 matches 13 bases. With V trimmed by 5 bases and J by 0 bases, 6 bases remained unmatched. CDR1 is SGHAT and CDR2 is FQDESV in the germline V gene (reference sequence). The length of the CDR3 is 17 residues. CDR3 nucleotide sequence: TGTGCCAGCAGCCCCTCGACTAGCGGGAGGTACCAAGAGACCCAGTACTTC. Translation: CASSPSTSGRYQETQYF.

This clonotype was seen only a few times. This sequence joins TRBV3-1 and TRBJ2-1; maybe TRBD2 (6 bases). CDR3 size: 16 residues. CDR1 and CDR2 from the germline V gene are LGHDT and YNNKEL (reference sequence). V was cut by 1 base and J by 10 bases, with 20 bases left in between. DNA for the CDR3: TGTGCCAGCAGCCAAGGAGCGGGTTCCCAAGTTGGGGAGCAGTTCTTC. Translation gives CASSQGAGSQVGEQFF.

Comment on this clonotype: Just one base apart from a much larger clone, this may be a read error. The rearrangement joins TRBV5-1 to TRBJ2-5; the D is unclear. CDR3 length equals 15 residues. CDR1 is SGHRS and CDR2 is YFSETQ in the germline V gene. CDR3 amino acids: CASSLAGTRQGTQYF. The CDR3 DNA is TGCGCCAGCAGCTTGGCGGGCACCCGCCAAGGGACCCAGTACTTC.

Many counts were recorded for this clonotype. V gene TRBV20-1 combines with J gene TRBJ2-7; 10 nucleotides match TRBD2. In germline, CDR1 is DFQATT, CDR2 SNEGSKA (reference sequence). CDR3 length equals 15 residues. V lost 4 bases and J lost 3; bases outside the gene matches: 9. CDR3 residues: CSATAPTSGIYEQYF. For the CDR3, the DNA is TGCAGTGCTACCGCCCCTACTAGCGGGATCTACGAGCAGTACTTC.

Ten or more counts support this clonotype. The chain is built from TRBV6-1 and TRBJ2-7, with TRBD2 identical over 13 bases. CDR1 and CDR2 (germline): MNHNS, SASEGT. The CDR3 sequence is 16 residues long. J lost 3 bases, V lost 6 bases, and 8 bases had no gene match. The CDR3 sequence: CASSTGTSGNRYEQYF. CDR3 coding DNA: TGTGCCAGCAGCACCGGGACTAGCGGGAACCGCTACGAGCAGTACTTC.